This T cell receptor beta chain was identified in a study of blood T cells in healthy people across ages. Study-level findings and limits: Comparison with aged donors showed that long-lived donors had more naive CD4+ cells and higher diversity.

This CDR3 is 15 amino acids long. Germline assignment: CDR1 SGHAT and CDR2 FQNNGV. The germline V and J ends were trimmed by 1 base and 0 bases, with 10 bases remaining between them. Concerning this clonotype itself: Its target is unknown.

A J-beta primer mix and a sample-barcoded 5' primer were used in a second PCR of roughly 7 to 12 cycles. All cDNA molecules were each tagged by a template-switch adaptor with 12 random nucleotides. TCRdb redid the calling of the 5' RACE reads with MiXCR, one entry per CDR3 protein. The sample records 350,000 to 450,000 distinct CDR3 sequences, approximately 52% being singletons. Russia was home to the donors, healthy Caucasian individuals aged about 6 to 100. A minimum of 5 micrograms of total RNA was extracted per sample. What was sequenced was blood. The chain joins TRBV11-2 to TRBJ2-7; weak D call: TRBD1 (5 bases). This clonotype originated in a man aged 60 to 75 in good health. The CDR3 bases are TGTGCCAGCAGCTTAGGGCAGGGTCCCTCCTACGAGCAGTACTTC. Translating gives CASSLGQGPSYEQYF. The full variable domain, rest sourced from reference TRBV11-2 and TRBJ2-7, is EAGVAQSPRYKIIEKRQSVAFWCNPISGHATLYWYQQILGQGPKLLIQFQNNGVVDDSQLPKDRFSAERLKGVDSTLKIQPAKLEDSAVYLCASSLGQGPSYEQYFGPGTRLTVT.